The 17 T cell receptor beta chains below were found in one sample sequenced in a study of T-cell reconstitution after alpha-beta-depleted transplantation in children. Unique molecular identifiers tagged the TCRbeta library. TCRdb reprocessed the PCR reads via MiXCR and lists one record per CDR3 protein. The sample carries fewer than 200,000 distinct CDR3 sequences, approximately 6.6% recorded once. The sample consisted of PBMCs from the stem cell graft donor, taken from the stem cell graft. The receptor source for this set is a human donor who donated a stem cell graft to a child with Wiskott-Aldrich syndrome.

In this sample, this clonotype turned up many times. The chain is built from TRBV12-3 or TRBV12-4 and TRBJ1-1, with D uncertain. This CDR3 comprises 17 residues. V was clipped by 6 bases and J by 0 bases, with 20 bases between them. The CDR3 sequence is CASSPLEQAIMNTEAFF. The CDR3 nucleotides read TGTGCCAGCAGCCCTCTAGAGCAGGCGATCATGAACACTGAAGCTTTCTTT.

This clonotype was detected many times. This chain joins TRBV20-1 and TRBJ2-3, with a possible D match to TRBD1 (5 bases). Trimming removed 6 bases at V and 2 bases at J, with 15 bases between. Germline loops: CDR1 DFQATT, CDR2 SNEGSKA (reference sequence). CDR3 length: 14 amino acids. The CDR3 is CSAADRVSTDTQYF. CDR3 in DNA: TGCAGTGCAGCAGACAGAGTATCCACAGATACGCAGTATTTT.

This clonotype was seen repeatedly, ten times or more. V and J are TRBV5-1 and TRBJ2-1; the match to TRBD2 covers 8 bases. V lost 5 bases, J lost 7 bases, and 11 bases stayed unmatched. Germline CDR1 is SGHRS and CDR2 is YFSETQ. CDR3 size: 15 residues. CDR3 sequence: CASRGGTSTLNEQFF. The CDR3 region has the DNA TGCGCCAGCAGGGGTGGGACTAGTACTCTTAATGAGCAGTTCTTC.

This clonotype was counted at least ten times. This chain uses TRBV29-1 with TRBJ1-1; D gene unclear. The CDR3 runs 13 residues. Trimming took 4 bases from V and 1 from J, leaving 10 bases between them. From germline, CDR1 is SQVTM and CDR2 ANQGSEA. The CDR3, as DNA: TGCAGCGTTGCGGGGTGGGAGAACACTGAAGCTTTCTTT. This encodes CSVAGWENTEAFF. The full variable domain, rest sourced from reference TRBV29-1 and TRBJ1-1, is SAVISQKPSRDICQRGTSLTIQCQVDSQVTMMFWYRQQPGQSLTLIATANQGSEATYESGFVIDKFPISRPNLTFSTLTVSNMSPEDSSIYLCSVAGWENTEAFFGQGTRLTVV.

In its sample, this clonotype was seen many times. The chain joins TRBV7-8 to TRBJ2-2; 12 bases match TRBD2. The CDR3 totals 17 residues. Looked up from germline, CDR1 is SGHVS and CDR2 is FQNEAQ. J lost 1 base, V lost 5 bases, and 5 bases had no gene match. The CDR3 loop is CASSLRTSGMNTGELFF. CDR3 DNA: TGTGCCAGCAGCCTGAGGACTAGCGGGATGAACACCGGGGAGCTGTTTTTT.

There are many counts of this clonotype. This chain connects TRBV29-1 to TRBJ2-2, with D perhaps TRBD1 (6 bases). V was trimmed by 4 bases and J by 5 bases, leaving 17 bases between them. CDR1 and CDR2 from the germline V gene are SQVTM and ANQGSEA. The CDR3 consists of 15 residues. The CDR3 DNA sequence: TGCAGCGTTGTGATGGCCCTTCAGGGGACCGGGGAGCTGTTTTTT. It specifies CSVVMALQGTGELFF.

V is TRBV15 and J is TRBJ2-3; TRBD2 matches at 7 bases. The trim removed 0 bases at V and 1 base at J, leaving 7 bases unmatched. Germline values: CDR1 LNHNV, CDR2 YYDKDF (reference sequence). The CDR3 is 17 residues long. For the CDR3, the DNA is TGTGCCACCAGCAGAGATTTTGGGGGGGGTGGCACAGATACGCAGTATTTT. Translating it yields CATSRDFGGGGTDTQYF.

CDR3 DNA: TGTGCCAGCATTTGGGAAATGCAGAGGGGATCCGTGTGGGTGAACACTGAAGCTTTCTTT. Translation: CASIWEMQRGSVWVNTEAFF. The chain couples TRBV28 to TRBJ1-1; perhaps TRBD1 as D (5 bases). Germline V gene lookup returns CDR1 MDHEN and CDR2 SYDVKM. Trimming removed 7 bases at V and 0 bases at J, with 30 bases between. The CDR3 is 20 amino acids.

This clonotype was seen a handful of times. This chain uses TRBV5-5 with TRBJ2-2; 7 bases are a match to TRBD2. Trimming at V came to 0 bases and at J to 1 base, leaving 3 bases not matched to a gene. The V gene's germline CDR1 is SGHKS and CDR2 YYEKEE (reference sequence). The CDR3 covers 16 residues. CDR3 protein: CASSLVPGGNTGELFF. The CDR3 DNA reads TGTGCCAGCAGCTTGGTTCCGGGGGGGAACACCGGGGAGCTGTTTTTT.

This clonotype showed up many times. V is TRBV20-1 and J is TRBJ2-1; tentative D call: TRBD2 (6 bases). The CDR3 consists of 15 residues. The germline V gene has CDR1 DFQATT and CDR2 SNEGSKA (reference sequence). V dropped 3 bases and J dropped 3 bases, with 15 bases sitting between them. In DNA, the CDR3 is TGCAGTGCTAGGGGAGGATGGGGCAACTACAATGAGCAGTTCTTC. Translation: CSARGGWGNYNEQFF.

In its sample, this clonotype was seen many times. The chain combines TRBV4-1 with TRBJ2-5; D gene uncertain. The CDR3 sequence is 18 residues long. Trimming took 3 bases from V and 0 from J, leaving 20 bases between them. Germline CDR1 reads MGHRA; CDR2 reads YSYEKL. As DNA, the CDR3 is TGCGCCAGCAGCCACCCTCTGGTAGAAGATAGCAACCAAGAGACCCAGTACTTC. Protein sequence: CASSHPLVEDSNQETQYF.

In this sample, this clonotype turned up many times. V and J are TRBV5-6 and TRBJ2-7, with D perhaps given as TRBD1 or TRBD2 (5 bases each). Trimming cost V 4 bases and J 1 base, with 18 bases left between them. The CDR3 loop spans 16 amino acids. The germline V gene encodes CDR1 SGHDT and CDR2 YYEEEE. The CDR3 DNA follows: TGTGCCAGCAGCAGTTTCGGGACGCATGATTCCTACGAGCAGTACTTC. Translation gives CASSSFGTHDSYEQYF. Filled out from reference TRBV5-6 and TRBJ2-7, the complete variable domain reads DAGVTQSPTHLIKTRGQQVTLRCSPKSGHDTVSWYQQALGQGPQFIFQYYEEEERQRGNFPDRFSGHQFPNYSSELNVNALLLGDSALYLCASSSFGTHDSYEQYFGPGTRLTVT.

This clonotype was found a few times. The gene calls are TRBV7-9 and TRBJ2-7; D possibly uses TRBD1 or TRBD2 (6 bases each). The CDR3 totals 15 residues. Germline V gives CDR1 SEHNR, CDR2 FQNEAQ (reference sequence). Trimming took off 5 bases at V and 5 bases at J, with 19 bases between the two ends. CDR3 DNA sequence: TGTGCCAGCAGCCCCCGGAGGGCAGGGGCCCACGAGCAGTACTTC. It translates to CASSPRRAGAHEQYF.

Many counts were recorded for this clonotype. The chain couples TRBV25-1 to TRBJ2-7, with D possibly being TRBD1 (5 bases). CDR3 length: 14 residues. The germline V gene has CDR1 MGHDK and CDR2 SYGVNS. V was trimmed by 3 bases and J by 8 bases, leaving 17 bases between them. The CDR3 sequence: CASSEPDRQNKQYF. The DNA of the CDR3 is TGTGCCAGCAGTGAGCCCGACAGACAGAACAAGCAGTACTTC.

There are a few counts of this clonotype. CDR3 loop: CASSVQYYGYTF. In DNA form, the CDR3 reads TGTGCCAGCAGTGTACAGTACTATGGCTACACCTTC. The chain links TRBV12-3 or TRBV12-4 to TRBJ1-2; D gene ambiguous. The CDR3 loop spans 12 amino acids. Trimming shortened V by 5 bases and J by 3 bases, and 7 bases separated the two germline ends.

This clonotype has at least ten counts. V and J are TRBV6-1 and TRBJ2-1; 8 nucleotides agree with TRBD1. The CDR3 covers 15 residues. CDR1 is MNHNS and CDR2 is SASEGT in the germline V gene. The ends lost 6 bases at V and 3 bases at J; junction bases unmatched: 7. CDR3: CASRKTGALYNEQFF. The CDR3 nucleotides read TGTGCCAGCAGAAAGACAGGGGCCCTCTACAATGAGCAGTTCTTC.

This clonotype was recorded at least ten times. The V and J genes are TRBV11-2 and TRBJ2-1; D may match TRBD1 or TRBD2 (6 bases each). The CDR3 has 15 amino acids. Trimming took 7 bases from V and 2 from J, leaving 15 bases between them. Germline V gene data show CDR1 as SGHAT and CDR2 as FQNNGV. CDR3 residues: CASNTWGAAYNEQFF. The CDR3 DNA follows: TGTGCCAGCAACACCTGGGGGGCCGCCTACAATGAGCAGTTCTTC. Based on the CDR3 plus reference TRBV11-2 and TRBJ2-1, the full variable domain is EAGVAQSPRYKIIEKRQSVAFWCNPISGHATLYWYQQILGQGPKLLIQFQNNGVVDDSQLPKDRFSAERLKGVDSTLKIQPAKLEDSAVYLCASNTWGAAYNEQFFGPGTRLTVL.